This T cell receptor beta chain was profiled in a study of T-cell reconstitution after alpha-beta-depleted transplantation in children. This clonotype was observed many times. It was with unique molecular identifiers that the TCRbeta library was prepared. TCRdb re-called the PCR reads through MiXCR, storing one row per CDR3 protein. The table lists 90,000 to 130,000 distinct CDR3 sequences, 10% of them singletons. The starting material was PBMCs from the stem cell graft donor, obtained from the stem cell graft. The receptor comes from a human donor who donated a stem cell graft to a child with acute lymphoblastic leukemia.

Here the CDR3 DNA reads TGTGCCAGCAGCTTGTTTACCGGGGGGGCCAGTAGGGGTGAGCAGTTCTTC. Protein product: CASSLFTGGASRGEQFF. The gene calls are TRBV5-6 and TRBJ2-1, with 8 bases fitting TRBD2. CDR1 SGHDT and CDR2 YYEEEE come from the germline V gene. V lost 1 base and J lost 9; bases outside the gene matches: 15. This CDR3 has 17 residues.